A single sample gave rise to the 9 T cell receptor beta chains below, sequenced in a study of OX40 agonist ivuxolimab in advanced cancers. Profiling relied on immunoSEQ multiplex PCR, and the TCRdb table lists in-frame clones only, not all of them. This sample has over 70,000 clones, with around 89% found just once. Sequencing was performed on CD4+ or CD8+ T cells sorted from blood, taken in a trial of the OX40 agonist ivuxolimab. These TCRs come from an adult with an advanced solid tumor such as melanoma, head and neck, liver or kidney cancer.

V and J are TRBV28 and TRBJ2-1; D possibly corresponds to TRBD2 (7 bases). This CDR3 contains 12 residues. Trimming removed 2 bases at V and 9 bases at J, with 8 bases between. Germline V gene data show CDR1 as MDHEN and CDR2 as SYDVKM. The CDR3 sequence: CASSLGGAEQFF. The CDR3 DNA follows: TGTGCCAGCAGTTTAGGGGGGGCTGAGCAGTTCTTC.

The chain is built from TRBV12-5 and TRBJ2-7; a possible D gene is TRBD1 (5 bases). The CDR3 runs 12 residues. The germline V gene encodes CDR1 LGHNT and CDR2 FRNRAP. Trimming shortened V by 4 bases and J by 6 bases, and 10 bases separated the two germline ends. The DNA for the CDR3 is TGTGCTAGTGGTTCCCCCCAGGGCGAGCAGTACTTC. Its protein is CASGSPQGEQYF.

V gene TRBV5-4 combines with J gene TRBJ2-5, with D unresolved. V shed 1 base and J shed 4 bases, with 8 bases lying between them. The CDR3 covers 13 residues. Per germline, CDR1 SGHNT and CDR2 YYREEE (reference sequence). CDR3 in DNA: TGTGCCAGCAGCTTGCATAGAGGAGAGACCCAGTACTTC. Translation: CASSLHRGETQYF.

The rearrangement links TRBV6-5 to TRBJ2-3; tentatively, D is TRBD2 (5 bases). V was shortened by 7 bases and J by 5 bases, with 13 bases between the two germline ends. CDR3 length: 13 amino acids. CDR1 is MNHEY and CDR2 is SVGAGI in the germline V gene. In DNA, the CDR3 is TGTGCCAGCAAGTTCGGGGTTCGAGATACGCAGTATTTT. Protein product: CASKFGVRDTQYF.

This clone was recorded once. The V call is TRBV28, the J call TRBJ2-3; possibly TRBD2 for D (7 bases). The CDR3 is 15 residues long. In germline, CDR1 is MDHEN, CDR2 SYDVKM. V was pared by 6 bases and J by 4 bases, with 17 bases between. The CDR3 DNA sequence: TGTGCCAGCAGCCTCAGGGGCGGGAGTCCAGATACGCAGTATTTT. Translation: CASSLRGGSPDTQYF.

This clone was detected only once. The chain carries TRBV2 and TRBJ2-1; 9 bases are a match to TRBD2. Per the germline V gene, CDR1 is SNHLY and CDR2 is FYNNEI. The CDR3 extends over 16 amino acids. V gave up 8 bases and J gave up 4 bases; unmatched junction bases: 12. CDR3 nucleotide sequence: TGTGCCAGCTCCCCCGGGGCGGGGGGGAGATACAATGAGCAGTTCTTC. This sequence encodes CASSPGAGGRYNEQFF.

This clone was recorded once. V and J are TRBV28 and TRBJ2-3; 8 positions match TRBD2. V shed 6 bases and J 3 bases; nucleotides not matched to a gene: 5. CDR1 is MDHEN, CDR2 SYDVKM, per germline. The CDR3 extends over 14 amino acids. The DNA of the CDR3 is TGTGCCAGCAGCGGGACTAGTTGGACAGATACGCAGTATTTT. It is translated as CASSGTSWTDTQYF.

The chain employs TRBV9 and TRBJ2-5, with 7 bases identical to TRBD2. The V gene end was trimmed by 4 bases and the J gene end by 2 bases; junction bases not matched to a gene: 11. Looked up from germline, CDR1 is SGDLS and CDR2 is YYNGEE. This CDR3 is built from 16 residues. CDR3 bases: TGTGCCAGCAGCTCTCCAGTAGAGGGACTACAAGAGACCCAGTACTTC. It translates to CASSSPVEGLQETQYF.

This clone appeared once. This chain joins TRBV27 and TRBJ2-1; 8 bases align to TRBD2. The V and J ends lost 6 bases and 4 bases, in that order; junction bases with no gene match: 5. The CDR3 runs 14 residues. Germline lookup yields CDR1 MNHEY and CDR2 SMNVEV (reference sequence). The CDR3 bases are TGTGCCAGCAGGAGACTAGCGAAATACAATGAGCAGTTCTTC. Its protein is CASRRLAKYNEQFF.